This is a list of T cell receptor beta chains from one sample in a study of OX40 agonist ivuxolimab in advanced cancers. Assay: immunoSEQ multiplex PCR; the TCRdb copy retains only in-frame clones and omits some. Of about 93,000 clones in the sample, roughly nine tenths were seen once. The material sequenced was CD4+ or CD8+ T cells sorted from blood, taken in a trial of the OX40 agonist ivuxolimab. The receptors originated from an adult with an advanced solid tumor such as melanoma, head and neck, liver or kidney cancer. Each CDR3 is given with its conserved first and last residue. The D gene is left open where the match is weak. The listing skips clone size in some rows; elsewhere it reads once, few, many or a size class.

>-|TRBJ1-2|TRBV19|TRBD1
CASSTASGGGYGYTF
TGTGCCAGTAGTACCGCGTCAGGGGGCGGCTATGGCTACACCTTC
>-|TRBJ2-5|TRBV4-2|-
CASSQEADQETQYF
TGTGCCAGCAGCCAAGAAGCCGATCAAGAGACCCAGTACTTC
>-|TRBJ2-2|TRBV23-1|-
CASSHYWRYGELFF
TGCGCCAGCAGTCATTATTGGAGATACGGGGAGCTGTTTTTT
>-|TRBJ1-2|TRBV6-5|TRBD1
CASRTTGDYGYTF
TGTGCCAGCAGAACCACAGGGGACTATGGCTACACCTTC
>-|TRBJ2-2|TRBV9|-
CASSSRVLNTGELFF
TGTGCCAGCAGCTCCAGGGTTCTCAACACCGGGGAGCTGTTTTTT
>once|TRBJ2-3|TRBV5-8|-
CASSFGVFTDTQYF
TGTGCCAGCAGCTTCGGGGTTTTCACAGATACGCAGTATTTT
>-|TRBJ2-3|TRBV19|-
CATTIWEGGTDTQYF
TGTGCCACAACTATTTGGGAAGGAGGCACAGATACGCAGTATTTT
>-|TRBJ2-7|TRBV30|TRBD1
CAWSTGGWEQYF
TGTGCCTGGTCGACAGGGGGATGGGAGCAGTACTTC
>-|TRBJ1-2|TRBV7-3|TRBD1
CASSAGQGTYGYTF
TGTGCCAGCAGCGCTGGACAGGGGACCTATGGCTACACCTTC
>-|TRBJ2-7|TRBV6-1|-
CASKDSTPPHEQYF
TGTGCCAGCAAGGACAGTACCCCCCCCCACGAGCAGTACTTC
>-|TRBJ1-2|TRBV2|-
CASSPRGPYGYTF
TGTGCCAGCAGCCCCCGCGGACCTTATGGCTACACCTTC
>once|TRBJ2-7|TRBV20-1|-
CSASSGSEQYF
TGCAGTGCATCCTCAGGGAGCGAGCAGTACTTC
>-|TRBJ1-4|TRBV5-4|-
CASSRDQGWEKLFF
TGTGCCAGCAGCAGGGACCAGGGGTGGGAAAAACTGTTTTTT
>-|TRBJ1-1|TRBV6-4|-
CASSDSNTEAFF
TGTGCCAGCAGTGACTCGAACACTGAAGCTTTCTTT
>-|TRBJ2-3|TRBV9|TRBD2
CASSASLAGGADTQYF
TGTGCCAGCAGTGCTTCCTTAGCGGGAGGGGCAGATACGCAGTATTTT
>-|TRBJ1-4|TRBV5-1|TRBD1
CASSLGTGTGHLKINEKLFF
TGCGCCAGCAGCTTGGGAACCGGGACAGGCCACCTTAAAATTAATGAAAAACTGTTTTTT
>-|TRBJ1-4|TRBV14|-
CASSQDNGREDEKLFF
TGTGCCAGCAGCCAAGATAACGGGAGAGAGGATGAAAAACTGTTTTTT
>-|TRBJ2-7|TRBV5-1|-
CASRDDYEQYF
TGCGCCAGCAGGGACGACTACGAGCAGTACTTC
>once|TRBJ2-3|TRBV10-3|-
CARGTDTQYF
TGTGCCAGGGGCACAGATACGCAGTATTTT
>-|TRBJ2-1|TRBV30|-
CAWNMMGGNEQFF
TGTGCCTGGAACATGATGGGGGGCAATGAGCAGTTCTTC
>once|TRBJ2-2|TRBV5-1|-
CASSLTGGHANTGELFF
TGCGCCAGCAGCTTGACTGGGGGCCACGCGAACACCGGGGAGCTGTTTTTT
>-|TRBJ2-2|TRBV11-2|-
CASVFLRAADTGELFF
TGTGCCAGCGTATTCCTCAGGGCGGCGGACACCGGGGAGCTGTTTTTT
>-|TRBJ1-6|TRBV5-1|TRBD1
CASRRPDREASPLHF
TGCGCCAGCAGACGTCCGGACAGGGAAGCTTCACCCCTCCACTTT
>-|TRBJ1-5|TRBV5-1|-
CASSLGGDSNQPQHF
TGCGCCAGCAGCTTGGGGGGAGATAGCAATCAGCCCCAGCATTTT
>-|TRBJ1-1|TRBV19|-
CASRKRQNTEAFF
TGTGCCAGCCGTAAAAGGCAGAACACTGAAGCTTTCTTT
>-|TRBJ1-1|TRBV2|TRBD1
CATLQGSANTEAFF
TGTGCCACGTTACAGGGGTCTGCGAACACTGAAGCTTTCTTT
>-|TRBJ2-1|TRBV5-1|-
CASSLVGDSNNEQFF
TGCGCCAGCAGCTTGGTAGGGGATTCAAATAATGAGCAGTTCTTC
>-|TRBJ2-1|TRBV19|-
CASSDPLINEQFF
TGTGCCAGTAGTGATCCCCTAATCAATGAGCAGTTCTTC
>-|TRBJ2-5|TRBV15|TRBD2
CATSRGAGVNSETQYF
TGTGCCACCAGCAGGGGAGCGGGGGTGAATTCAGAGACCCAGTACTTC
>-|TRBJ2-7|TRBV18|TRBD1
CASSPPGQGSYEQYF
TGTGCCAGCTCACCACCGGGACAGGGCTCCTACGAGCAGTACTTC
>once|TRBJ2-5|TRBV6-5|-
CASRARRIQETQYF
TGTGCCAGCAGGGCCCGGCGGATCCAAGAGACCCAGTACTTC
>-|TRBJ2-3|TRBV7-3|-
CASSSQPGGADTQYF
TGTGCCAGCAGCTCTCAGCCTGGGGGGGCGGATACGCAGTATTTT
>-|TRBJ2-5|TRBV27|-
CASSLLTSPGETQYF
TGTGCCAGCAGTTTATTGACCTCCCCCGGGGAGACCCAGTACTTC
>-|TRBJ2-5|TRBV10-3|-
CAISGSREETQYF
TGTGCCATCAGTGGTTCCAGGGAAGAGACCCAGTACTTC
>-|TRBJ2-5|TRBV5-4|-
CAGHWDPWETQYF
TGTGCCGGACATTGGGACCCCTGGGAGACCCAGTACTTC
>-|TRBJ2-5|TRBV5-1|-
CASSLNREETQYF
TGCGCCAGCAGCCTAAACAGGGAAGAGACCCAGTACTTC
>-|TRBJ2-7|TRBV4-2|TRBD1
CASSQAGQGTYEQYF
TGTGCCAGCAGCCAAGCGGGACAGGGGACCTACGAGCAGTACTTC
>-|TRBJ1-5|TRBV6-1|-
CASSETRDSNQPQHF
TGTGCCAGCAGTGAGACCCGGGATAGCAATCAGCCCCAGCATTTT
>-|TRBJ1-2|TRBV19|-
CASSIRLGGVGAKGYTF
TGTGCCAGTAGTATTAGGCTCGGCGGTGTAGGGGCAAAAGGCTACACCTTC
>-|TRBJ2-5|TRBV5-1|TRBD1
CASSWDSQETQYF
TGCGCCAGCAGCTGGGACAGCCAAGAGACCCAGTACTTC
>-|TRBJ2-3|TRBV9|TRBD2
CASSVGLAGGSTDTQYF
TGTGCCAGCAGCGTGGGACTAGCGGGGGGTTCCACAGATACGCAGTATTTT